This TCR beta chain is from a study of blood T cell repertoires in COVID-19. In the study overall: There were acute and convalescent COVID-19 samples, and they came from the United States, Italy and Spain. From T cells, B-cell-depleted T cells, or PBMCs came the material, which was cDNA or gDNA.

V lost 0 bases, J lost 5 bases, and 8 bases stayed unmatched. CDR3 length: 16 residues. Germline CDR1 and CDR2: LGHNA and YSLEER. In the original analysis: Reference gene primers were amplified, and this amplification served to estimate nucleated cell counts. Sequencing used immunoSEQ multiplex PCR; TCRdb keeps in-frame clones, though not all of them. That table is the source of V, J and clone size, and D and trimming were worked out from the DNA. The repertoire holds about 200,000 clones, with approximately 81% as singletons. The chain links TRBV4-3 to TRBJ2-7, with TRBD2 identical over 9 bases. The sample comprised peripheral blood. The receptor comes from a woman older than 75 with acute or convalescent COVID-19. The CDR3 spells CASSQDHAGGRDEQYF. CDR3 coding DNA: TGCGCCAGCAGCCAAGATCACGCGGGGGGGAGGGACGAGCAGTACTTC.